The sequence of this T cell receptor (beta chain) was determined in a study of PD-1 blockade in classical Hodgkin lymphoma. As for the study in general: The nivolumab dose that patients received was 3 mg/kg, given intravenously every 2 weeks. Overall study results and limits: Diversity similar to that of newly diagnosed patients was seen at baseline in complete responders. By C4D1, diversity of CD4+ TCRs had risen significantly, whereas that of CD8+ TCRs had not. Whatever underlies the repertoire differences (possibly disease activity or prior therapy) remains undefined.

On this clone: As yet, its antigen is unknown.

Clones were read by immunoSEQ multiplex PCR, and TCRdb kept only the in-frame ones, dropping some. The data hold about 28,000 clones, with about four fifths observed a single time. Noted time point: cycle 4 day 1 (C4D1), after less than 7 weeks of nivolumab. Brentuximab vedotin exposure varied, and every patient relapsed after autologous stem cell transplantation. The CDR3 loop spans 15 amino acids. Germline V gene data show CDR1 as MDHEN and CDR2 as SYDVKM. Trimming cost V 4 bases and J 5 bases; bases outside gene matches: 7. The receptor was derived from a human donor with classical Hodgkin lymphoma. This specimen consisted of peripheral blood mononuclear cells (PBMCs), obtained before the fourth cycle of nivolumab. V gene TRBV28 combines with J gene TRBJ1-5; 8 bases line up with TRBD1. As DNA, the CDR3 is TGTGCCAGCAGTTCGGGCGGGACAGGAGATCAGCCCCAGCATTTT. Amino acids: CASSSGGTGDQPQHF.